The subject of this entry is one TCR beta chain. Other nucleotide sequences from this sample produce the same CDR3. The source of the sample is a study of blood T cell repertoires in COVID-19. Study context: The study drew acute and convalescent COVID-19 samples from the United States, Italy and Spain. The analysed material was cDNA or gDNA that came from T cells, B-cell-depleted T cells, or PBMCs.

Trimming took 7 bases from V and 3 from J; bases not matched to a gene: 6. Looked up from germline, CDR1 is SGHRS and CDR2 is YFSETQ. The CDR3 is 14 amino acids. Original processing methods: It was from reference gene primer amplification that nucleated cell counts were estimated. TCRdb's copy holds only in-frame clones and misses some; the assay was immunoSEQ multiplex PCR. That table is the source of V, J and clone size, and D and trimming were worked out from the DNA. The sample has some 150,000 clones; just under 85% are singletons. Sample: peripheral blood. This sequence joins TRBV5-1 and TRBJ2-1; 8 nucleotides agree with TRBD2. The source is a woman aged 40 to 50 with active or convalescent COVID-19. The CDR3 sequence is CASSRTSGYNEQFF. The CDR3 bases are TGCGCCAGCTCCCGAACTAGCGGCTACAATGAGCAGTTCTTC.